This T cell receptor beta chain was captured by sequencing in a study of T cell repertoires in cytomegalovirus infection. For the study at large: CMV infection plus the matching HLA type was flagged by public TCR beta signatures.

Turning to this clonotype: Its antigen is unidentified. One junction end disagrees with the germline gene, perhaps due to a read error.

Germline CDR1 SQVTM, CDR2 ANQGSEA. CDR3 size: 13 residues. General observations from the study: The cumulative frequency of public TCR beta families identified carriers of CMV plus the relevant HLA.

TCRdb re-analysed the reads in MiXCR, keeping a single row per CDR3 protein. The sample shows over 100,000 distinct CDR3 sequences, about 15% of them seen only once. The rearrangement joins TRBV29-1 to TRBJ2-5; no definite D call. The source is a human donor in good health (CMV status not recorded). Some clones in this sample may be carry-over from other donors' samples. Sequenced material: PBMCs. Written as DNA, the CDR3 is TGCAGCGTTTGGGGTAGGGTAGGAGAGACCCTGTACTTC. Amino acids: CSVWGRVGETLYF.